This T cell receptor (beta chain) was identified during a study of breast tumors, draining lymph nodes, adjacent tissues. Samples came from axillary lymph nodes draining the breast cancer. TCRdb itself ran the multiplex PCR reads through MiXCR, one entry per CDR3 protein. This sample has about 100,000 distinct CDR3 sequences; about 20% occur once, and the top ten carry 1% to 1.5%. Study-wide points: Compared with basal-like, luminal-like tumors shared significantly more repertoire with nontumor tissue. Tumors had less TCR diversity than lymph nodes, more than nontumor tissue. That most tumor T cells come from lymph nodes remained unproven. Most tumor T cells seemingly derive from lymph node, then expand in tumor.

Comment on this clonotype: No antigen is known for it.

CDR3 length: 15 residues. Germline loops: CDR1 GTSNPN, CDR2 SVGIG (reference sequence). Losses at the gene ends were 3 bases for V and 0 bases for J; bases not matched to a gene: 5. This receptor was obtained from a female donor with breast cancer. Some clones in this sample may be carry-over from other donors' samples. The sequenced material came from axillary lymph node tissue. The chain combines TRBV30 with TRBJ2-4; 7 bases are a match to TRBD2. CDR3 sequence (DNA): TGTGCCTGGAGCGGAGCGGGGCTAGCCAAAAACATTCAGTACTTC. This translates into CAWSGAGLAKNIQYF.